This T cell receptor beta chain originates from a study of blood T cell repertoires in COVID-19. Study-wide background: Specimens from acute and convalescent COVID-19 originated in the United States, Italy and Spain. The cDNA or gDNA used as material had been derived from T cells, B-cell-depleted T cells, or PBMCs.

Original handling: Amplified reference gene primers provided the basis for estimating nucleated cell counts. Only in-frame clones appear in the TCRdb table, and some are missing; sequencing was by immunoSEQ multiplex PCR. Clone size and V and J calls were adopted from that table, with D and trimming inferred from the DNA. Of about 120,000 clones listed, about 79% were seen once; the top ten hold approximately 4.5%. This clone occurred a few times. The CDR3 is made up of 14 amino acids. The TCR was taken from a woman in her 70s with acute or convalescent COVID-19. This rearrangement joins TRBV21-1 to TRBJ1-3. TRBV21-1 is a listed pseudogene. Sequencing was carried out using peripheral blood. CDR3 in amino acids: CASGRNRDGNTIYF. The CDR3 DNA reads as TGTGCCAGCGGCAGAAACCGGGATGGAAACACCATATATTTT.